Shown below are 13 T cell receptor beta chains from a single sample sequenced in a study of T cell changes during pregnancy in multiple sclerosis. Some clones are missing from TCRdb's copy, which holds only in-frame ones; the method was immunoSEQ multiplex PCR. The data contain about 100,000 clones, 85% to 95% of them seen just once; the ten biggest clones take up about 2.7%. The sequences come from peripheral blood, collected in the first trimester of pregnancy. The receptors here all came from a female donor with multiple sclerosis, enrolled in a pregnancy study.

The chain employs TRBV29-1 and TRBJ2-1, with 7 bases fitting TRBD2. The V and J ends lost 8 bases and 1 base, in that order; junction bases with no gene match: 17. The CDR3 runs 17 residues. Germline V gives CDR1 SQVTM, CDR2 ANQGSEA. CDR3 in amino acids: CSPTHILYSGSYNEQFF. CDR3 DNA: TGCAGCCCAACACACATCCTGTATAGCGGGTCCTACAATGAGCAGTTCTTC.

This clone was picked up one time. A junction end diverges from the germline sequence, so it may reflect a read error. This rearrangement joins TRBV25-1 to TRBJ1-1; D is ambiguous. Per the germline V gene, CDR1 is MGHDK and CDR2 is SYGVNS. This CDR3 region has 15 residues. DNA for the CDR3: TGTGCCAGCAGCCCTGAGGGTGGAATGAACACTGAGGCTTTCTTT. This codes for CASSPEGGMNTEAFF.

This chain connects TRBV29-1 to TRBJ2-1, with 13 bases fitting TRBD2. V was pared by 6 bases and J by 0 bases, with 5 bases of the junction left unmatched. Germline CDR1 and CDR2: SQVTM and ANQGSEA. The length of the CDR3 is 16 residues. CDR3 nucleotides: TGCAGCGTCGCCGGGACTAGCGGGATCTCCTACAATGAGCAGTTCTTC. Its translation is CSVAGTSGISYNEQFF.

The V call is TRBV7-9, the J call TRBJ1-2; D uncertain. The CDR3 runs to 13 residues. Germline V lookup: CDR1 SEHNR, CDR2 FQNEAQ (reference sequence). Trimming took off 5 bases at V and 8 bases at J, with 15 bases between the two ends. The CDR3 coding sequence is TGTGCCAGCAGCAGGAACCCCACGGAGGGCTACACCTTC. Encoded protein: CASSRNPTEGYTF.

This clone was picked up a small number of times. The chain couples TRBV28 to TRBJ1-4; the D gene is possibly TRBD1 (5 bases). Germline V CDR1 and CDR2: MDHEN, SYDVKM. Trimming stripped 7 bases from V and 10 bases from J, with 13 bases between. The CDR3 totals 12 residues. The DNA for the CDR3 is TGTGCCAGCACCACTGGGGGAGGAAAACTGTTTTTT. This gives the protein CASTTGGGKLFF.

The J gene is TRBJ1-2, the V gene TRBV6-1, with 7 bases lining up with TRBD1. The CDR3 has 13 residues. Per the germline V gene, CDR1 is MNHNS and CDR2 is SASEGT. The junction had 10 bases not matched to a gene; V was cut back by 7 bases and J by 8 bases. CDR3 DNA sequence: TGTGCCAGCATCGGGACAGTCAGATCGGGCTACACCTTC. It specifies CASIGTVRSGYTF.

The rearrangement joins TRBV13 to TRBJ2-1; maybe TRBD1 (6 bases). This CDR3 contains 14 residues. Trimming shortened V by 3 bases and J by 9 bases, and 15 bases separated the two germline ends. Per the germline V gene, CDR1 is PRHDT and CDR2 is FYEKMQ (reference sequence). The CDR3 spells CASSFRGGPGEQFF. The CDR3 coding sequence is TGTGCCAGCAGCTTCAGAGGGGGTCCTGGTGAGCAGTTCTTC.

The rearrangement uses TRBV2 and TRBJ1-4, with D hard to call. CDR3 length: 13 amino acids. The V gene lost 1 base and the J gene lost 7 bases, with 7 bases spanning the gap. Per germline, CDR1 SNHLY and CDR2 FYNNEI. The CDR3 reads CASSEEGGEKLFF. Here the CDR3 DNA reads TGTGCCAGCAGTGAAGAGGGAGGTGAAAAACTGTTTTTT.

The chain is built from TRBV7-2 and TRBJ2-7; 14 nucleotides line up with TRBD2. Germline V gene data show CDR1 as SGHTA and CDR2 as FQGNSA. Trimming at V came to 2 bases and at J to 5 bases, leaving 11 bases not matched to a gene. The CDR3 sequence is 18 residues long. CDR3 bases: TGTGCCAGCAGCTTATGGGGGACTAGCGGGAGACCCAGGGACGAGCAGTACTTC. This encodes CASSLWGTSGRPRDEQYF.

The V gene is TRBV5-1, the J gene TRBJ2-3; the match to TRBD2 covers 12 bases. This CDR3 is 16 amino acids long. From germline, CDR1 is SGHRS and CDR2 YFSETQ. V was clipped by 5 bases and J by 2 bases; unmatched bases: 6. The CDR3, as DNA: TGCGCCAGCAGGTTAGGACTAGCGGGGACCACAGATACGCAGTATTTT. This encodes CASRLGLAGTTDTQYF.

The rearrangement links TRBV7-9 to TRBJ2-1; tentatively, D is TRBD2 (5 bases). Deletions cut 5 bases from V and 10 bases from J, with 15 bases between. The germline V gene has CDR1 SEHNR and CDR2 FQNEAQ (reference sequence). The length of the CDR3 is 13 residues. CDR3 DNA sequence: TGTGCCAGCAGCCGTATAAGTACGGGAGAGCAGTTCTTC. Protein: CASSRISTGEQFF.

This rearrangement joins TRBV6-6 to TRBJ2-2, with D possibly matching TRBD2 (5 bases). CDR3 size: 15 residues. CDR1 and CDR2 (germline): MNHNY, SVGAGI (reference sequence). Trimming stripped 7 bases from V and 3 bases from J, with 15 bases between. CDR3 sequence reads: CASNIKPGYTGELFF. The CDR3 DNA reads TGTGCCAGCAATATTAAACCGGGGTACACCGGGGAGCTGTTTTTT.

V usage is TRBV28 and J usage is TRBJ1-1; D remains unclear. Germline CDR1 and CDR2: MDHEN and SYDVKM. Between the trimmed V and J ends, which lost 2 bases and 4 bases, there was a span of 14 bases. CDR3 length equals 15 residues. In DNA form, the CDR3 reads TGTGCCAGCAGTTTAGTGATACAGATCGGCACTGAAGCTTTCTTT. Residues: CASSLVIQIGTEAFF.